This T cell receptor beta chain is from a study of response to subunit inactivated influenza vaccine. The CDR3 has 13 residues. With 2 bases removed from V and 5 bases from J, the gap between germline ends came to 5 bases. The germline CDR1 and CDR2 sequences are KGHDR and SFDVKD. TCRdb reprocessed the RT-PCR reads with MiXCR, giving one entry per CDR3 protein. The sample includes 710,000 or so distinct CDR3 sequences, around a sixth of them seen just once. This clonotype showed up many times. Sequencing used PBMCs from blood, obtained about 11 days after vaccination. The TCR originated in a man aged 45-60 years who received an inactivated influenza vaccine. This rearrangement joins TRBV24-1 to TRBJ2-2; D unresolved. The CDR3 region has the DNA TGTGCCACCAGTGATTCGGTAACCGGGGAGCTGTTTTTT. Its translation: CATSDSVTGELFF.